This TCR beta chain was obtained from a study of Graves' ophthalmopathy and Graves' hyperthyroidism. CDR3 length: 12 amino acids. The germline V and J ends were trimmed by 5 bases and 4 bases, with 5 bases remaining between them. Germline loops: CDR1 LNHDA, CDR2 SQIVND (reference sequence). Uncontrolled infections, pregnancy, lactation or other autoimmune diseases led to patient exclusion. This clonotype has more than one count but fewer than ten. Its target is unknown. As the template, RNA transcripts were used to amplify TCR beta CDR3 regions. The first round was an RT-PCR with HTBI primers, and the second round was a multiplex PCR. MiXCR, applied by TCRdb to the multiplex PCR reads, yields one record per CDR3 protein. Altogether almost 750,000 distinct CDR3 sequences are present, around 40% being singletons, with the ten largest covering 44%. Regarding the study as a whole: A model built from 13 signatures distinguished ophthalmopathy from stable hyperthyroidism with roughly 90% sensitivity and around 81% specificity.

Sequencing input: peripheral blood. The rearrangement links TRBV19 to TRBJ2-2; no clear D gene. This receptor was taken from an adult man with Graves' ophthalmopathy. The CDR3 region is CASSPVTGELFF. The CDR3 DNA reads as TGTGCCAGTAGTCCCGTCACCGGGGAGCTGTTTTTT.